The clone carrying this TCR beta chain was counted between two and nine times. Its antigen remains unidentified. The data originate from a study of blood T cells in healthy people across ages. With a J-beta primer mix and a sample-barcoded 5' primer, a second PCR ran about 6 to 11 cycles. TCRdb passed the 5' RACE reads through MiXCR, listing each CDR3 protein once. The table lists around 1,000,000 distinct CDR3 sequences, approximately 38% of them singletons, with around 12% in the top ten. The germline gives CDR1 MNHEY, CDR2 SMNVEV (reference sequence). The V end lost 4 bases, the J end lost 3 bases, and 12 bases lay between the germline ends. The CDR3 consists of 14 residues. Study findings and constraints: Across the age range, TCR beta diversity per million T cells fell in a roughly linear way.

The receptor was isolated from a man aged 18 to 29 in good health. The chain couples TRBV27 to TRBJ1-2; D is ambiguous. The sequencing sample was made of blood. The CDR3 loop is CASSWSGRHYGYTF. The CDR3 DNA reads as TGTGCCAGCAGTTGGTCTGGGCGCCACTATGGCTACACCTTC.